This T cell receptor (beta chain) was recorded in a study of immune evolution from preneoplasia to lung adenocarcinoma. Study findings and constraints: Later-stage lesions appeared to have more T cells, more diversity, less clonality. Compared with EGFR-mutant or double wild-type lesions, KRAS-mutant nodules were more clonal. Normal lung had the highest top T cell clone frequencies.

The germline gives CDR1 SGHDT, CDR2 YYEEEE. V was clipped by 3 bases and J by 2 bases, with 14 bases between them. This CDR3 is built from 15 residues. Worth noting for this clone: Its antigen is unidentified.

TCRdb's table, derived via immunoSEQ multiplex PCR, lists solely in-frame clones and lacks some. The table lists tens of thousands of clones, roughly 80% of them singletons. Patient tissue came from resections in Japan or China, 2014–2017. The sequencing sample was made of FFPE invasive lung adenocarcinoma tissue. This chain connects TRBV5-6 to TRBJ1-2; possible D gene TRBD1, 6 bases. The receptor comes from a person between 60 and 70 years old with lung adenocarcinoma. CDR3 DNA sequence: TGTGCCAGCAGCTCCGGGACATTCATCAACTATGGCTACACCTTC. Amino acid sequence: CASSSGTFINYGYTF. The full variable domain, its missing parts supplied by reference TRBV5-6 and TRBJ1-2, is DAGVTQSPTHLIKTRGQQVTLRCSPKSGHDTVSWYQQALGQGPQFIFQYYEEEERQRGNFPDRFSGHQFPNYSSELNVNALLLGDSALYLCASSSGTFINYGYTFGSGTRLTVV.